By sample fraction, the clone carrying this T cell receptor (beta chain) is medium-sized. Its antigen remains unidentified. The data belong to a study of metastatic and nonmetastatic thyroid tumors. Whole-study context: Repertoires from blood and tumor or nodule tissue of malignant and benign thyroid patients were compared. Study-wide points: Malignant tumors reportedly showed significantly higher TCR beta diversity than benign nodules in both blood and tumor.

In the study's own analysis: Building a distant-metastasis classifier for papillary thyroid cancer drew on CDR3 differences across clinicopathological groups. TCRdb re-called the PCR reads through MiXCR. None of the V and J calls come from the authors' own analysis; TCRdb made them. This repertoire shows approximately 25,000 clones, more than 25% found once; its top ten account for roughly 18%. Patients were all untreated before their thyroid surgery. The source is a male donor with papillary thyroid cancer or a benign thyroid nodule (not recorded which). Some clones in this sample may be carry-over from other donors' samples. The specimen sequenced was blood.

The CDR3 is CASSQGAGEQYF. The CDR3 nucleotides read TGCGCCAGCAGCCAAGGGGCGGGCGAGCAGTACTTC. The chain uses TRBV4-1 and TRBJ2-7, with D possibly TRBD2 on 5 matching bases. The CDR3 extends over 12 amino acids. Trimming shortened V by 1 base and J by 6 bases, and 7 bases separated the two germline ends. Germline V gene sequence: CDR1 MGHRA, CDR2 YSYEKL.